This T cell receptor (beta chain) was captured in a study of T cells in Graves' hyperthyroidism and ophthalmopathy. In the study overall: Blood was drawn when the patient was first diagnosed and still untreated.

It was uncontrolled infection, other autoimmune disease, pregnancy or lactation that excluded patients. TCR beta CDR3 region amplification was performed from RNA transcripts. First-round RT-PCR of the TCR CDR3 relied on the HTBI primer set. TCRdb reanalysed the multiplex PCR reads using MiXCR and keeps one entry per CDR3 protein. The table lists approximately 420,000 distinct CDR3 sequences, about 16% of them singletons. V lost 5 bases to trimming and J lost 2 bases, with 17 bases between them. The CDR3 sequence is 16 residues long. CDR1 and CDR2 from the germline V gene are WSHSY and SAAADI. In its sample, this clonotype was seen once. A much bigger clone sits one base away, suggesting this may be a read error.

The TCR comes from a woman in her 30s with Graves' hyperthyroidism. The rearrangement uses TRBV10-2 and TRBJ2-3, with D possibly being TRBD2 (6 bases). The sample comprised blood. The CDR3 nucleotides read TGCGCCAGCAGTACCGATTTTGGAGGGCTCACAGATACGCAGTATTTT. Translated: CASSTDFGGLTDTQYF.